This T cell receptor beta chain was obtained from a study of cytomegalovirus exposure and HLA in healthy donors. Whole-study results and caveats: Differences between HLA loci emerged in a later analysis of TCR association rates, with DRB1 most and HLA-C fewest. Cytomegalovirus status was reportedly diagnosed by the classifier with high specificity and sensitivity.

Trimming took off 1 base at V and 0 bases at J, with 4 bases between the two ends. Germline V gives CDR1 MGHRA, CDR2 YSYEKL. The CDR3 is made up of 14 amino acids. The PCR ran on 60 Vbeta and 13 Jbeta primers. Here immunoSEQ multiplex PCR was the method, and the copy in TCRdb shows in-frame clones only, minus some. The data hold around 150,000 clones, with roughly three quarters observed a single time. On this clone itself: Its specificity is unknown.

The gene calls are TRBV4-1 and TRBJ2-1; D gene unclear. Source material: PBMCs. This clonotype was sampled from a woman between 50 and 59 years old in good health and CMV-seronegative. CDR3 in amino acids: CASSQGGSYNEQFF. In DNA, the CDR3 is TGCGCCAGCAGCCAAGGAGGCTCCTACAATGAGCAGTTCTTC.